These T cell receptor beta chains were read from a single sample in a study of OX40 agonist ivuxolimab in advanced cancers. Assay: immunoSEQ multiplex PCR; the TCRdb copy retains only in-frame clones and omits some. The table has some 15,000 clones, 80% to 95% seen once. The sequencing here drew on CD4+ or CD8+ T cells sorted from blood, taken in a trial of the OX40 agonist ivuxolimab. These receptors were taken from an adult with an advanced solid tumor such as melanoma, head and neck, liver or kidney cancer. Both conserved end residues are part of each CDR3. A D gene is named only where the DNA matches it firmly. Rows give clone size only sometimes, using once, few, many, or a class for an expanded clone.

V,size,J,D,DNA,CDR3
TRBV7-9,-,TRBJ2-3,-,TGTGCCAGCAGCCCGGACCGGGGGATAGATACGCAGTATTTT,CASSPDRGIDTQYF
TRBV6-6,medium-sized,TRBJ2-5,TRBD1,TGTGCCAGCAGTTGGACAGGGGGCTTGGATGAGACCCAGTACTTC,CASSWTGGLDETQYF
TRBV6-6,-,TRBJ2-2,TRBD2,TGTGCCAGCAACGGGGGGACCGGGGAGCTGTTTTTT,CASNGGTGELFF
TRBV7-9,-,TRBJ2-3,-,TGTGCCAGCAGCTTCGAGACAGATACGCAGTATTTT,CASSFETDTQYF
TRBV7-6,-,TRBJ1-1,-,TGTGCCAGCAGCCCGTTCCCAGGGGCTGAAGCTTTCTTT,CASSPFPGAEAFF
TRBV2,-,TRBJ2-3,-,TGTGCCAGCAGTGACGGGGCCGGTACGCAGTATTTT,CASSDGAGTQYF
TRBV4-1,-,TRBJ2-3,TRBD2,TGCGCCAGCAGCCCCGGGACTAGCGGGCGCACAGATACGCAGTATTTT,CASSPGTSGRTDTQYF
TRBV9,-,TRBJ2-7,TRBD2,TGTGCCAGCAGCGCAAGCGGGGGACTACTCTACGAGCAGTACTTC,CASSASGGLLYEQYF
TRBV9,-,TRBJ2-7,TRBD2,TGTGCCAGCAGCGTAGGCGGGGGGACTACCTACGAGCAGTACTTC,CASSVGGGTTYEQYF
TRBV29-1,-,TRBJ2-1,-,TGCAGCGTTCCTCTAGTGCTCTCCTACAATGAGCAGTTCTTC,CSVPLVLSYNEQFF